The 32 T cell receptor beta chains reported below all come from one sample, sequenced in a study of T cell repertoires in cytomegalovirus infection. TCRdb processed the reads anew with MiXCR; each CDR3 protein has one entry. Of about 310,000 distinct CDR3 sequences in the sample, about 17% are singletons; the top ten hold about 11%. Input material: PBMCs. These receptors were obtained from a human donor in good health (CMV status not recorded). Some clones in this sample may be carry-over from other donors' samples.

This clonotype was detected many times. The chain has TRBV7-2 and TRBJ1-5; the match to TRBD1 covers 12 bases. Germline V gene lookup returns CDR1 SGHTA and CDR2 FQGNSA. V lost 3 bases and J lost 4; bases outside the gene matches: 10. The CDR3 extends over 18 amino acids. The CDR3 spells CASSFLPGQGALNQPQHF. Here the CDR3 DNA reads TGTGCCAGCAGCTTCCTACCGGGACAGGGGGCGTTAAATCAGCCCCAGCATTTT. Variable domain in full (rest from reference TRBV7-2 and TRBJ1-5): GAGVSQSPSNKVTEKGKDVELRCDPISGHTALYWYRQSLGQGLEFLIYFQGNSAPDKSGLPSDRFSAERTGGSVSTLTIQRTQQEDSAVYLCASSFLPGQGALNQPQHFGDGTRLSIL.

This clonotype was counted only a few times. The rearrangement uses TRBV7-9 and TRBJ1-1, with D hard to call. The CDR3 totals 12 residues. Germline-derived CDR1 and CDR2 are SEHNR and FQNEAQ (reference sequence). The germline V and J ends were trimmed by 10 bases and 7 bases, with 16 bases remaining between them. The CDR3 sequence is CATFQEVDEAFF. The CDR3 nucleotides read TGTGCCACCTTCCAAGAGGTGGATGAAGCTTTCTTT.

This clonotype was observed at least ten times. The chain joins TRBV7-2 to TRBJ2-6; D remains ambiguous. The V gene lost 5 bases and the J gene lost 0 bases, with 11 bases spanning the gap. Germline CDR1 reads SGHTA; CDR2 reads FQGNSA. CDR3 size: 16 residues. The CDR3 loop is CASSPISLSGANVLTF. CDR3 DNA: TGTGCCAGCAGCCCGATAAGCCTCTCTGGGGCCAACGTCCTGACTTTC.

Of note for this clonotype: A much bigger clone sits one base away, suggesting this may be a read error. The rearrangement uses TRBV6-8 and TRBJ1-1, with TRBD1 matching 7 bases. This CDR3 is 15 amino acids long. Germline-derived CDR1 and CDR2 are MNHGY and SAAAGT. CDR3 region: CASSYDGGQNTEAVF. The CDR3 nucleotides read TGTGCCAGCAGTTACGATGGGGGACAGAACACTGAAGCTGTCTTT.

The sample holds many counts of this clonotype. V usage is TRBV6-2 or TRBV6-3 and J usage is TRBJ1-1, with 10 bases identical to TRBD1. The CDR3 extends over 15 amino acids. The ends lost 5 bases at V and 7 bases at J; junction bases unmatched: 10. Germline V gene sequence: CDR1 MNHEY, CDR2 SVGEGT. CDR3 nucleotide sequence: TGTGCCAGCAGTGTACCGGGACAGGGGTCCGATGAAGCTTTCTTT. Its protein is CASSVPGQGSDEAFF.

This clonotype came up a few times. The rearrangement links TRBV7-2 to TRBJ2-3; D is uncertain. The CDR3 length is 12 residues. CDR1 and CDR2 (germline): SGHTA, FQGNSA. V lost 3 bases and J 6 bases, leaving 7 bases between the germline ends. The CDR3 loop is CASSFVRDTQYF. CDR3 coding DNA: TGTGCCAGCAGCTTCGTGCGGGATACGCAGTATTTT.

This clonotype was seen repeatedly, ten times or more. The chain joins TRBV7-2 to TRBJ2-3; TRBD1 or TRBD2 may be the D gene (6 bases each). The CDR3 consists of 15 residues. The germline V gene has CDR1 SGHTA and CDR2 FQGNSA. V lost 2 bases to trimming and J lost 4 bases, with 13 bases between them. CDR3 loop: CASSLMEGVADTQYF. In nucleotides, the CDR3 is TGTGCCAGCAGCTTAATGGAGGGGGTTGCAGATACGCAGTATTTT.

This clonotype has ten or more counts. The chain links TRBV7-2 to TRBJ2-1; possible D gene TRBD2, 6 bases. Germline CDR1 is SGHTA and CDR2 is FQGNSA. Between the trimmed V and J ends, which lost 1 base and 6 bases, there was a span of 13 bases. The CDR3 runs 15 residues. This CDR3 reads CASSLGASGVNEQFF. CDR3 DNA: TGTGCCAGCAGCTTAGGGGCGTCGGGGGTCAATGAGCAGTTCTTC.

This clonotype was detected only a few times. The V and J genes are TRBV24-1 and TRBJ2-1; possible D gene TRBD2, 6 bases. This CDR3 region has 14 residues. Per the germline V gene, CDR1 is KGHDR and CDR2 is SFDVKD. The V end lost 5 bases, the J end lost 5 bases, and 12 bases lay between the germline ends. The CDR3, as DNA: TGTGCCACCAGTGCATTTGGGGGGAACAATGAGCAGTTCTTC. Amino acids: CATSAFGGNNEQFF.

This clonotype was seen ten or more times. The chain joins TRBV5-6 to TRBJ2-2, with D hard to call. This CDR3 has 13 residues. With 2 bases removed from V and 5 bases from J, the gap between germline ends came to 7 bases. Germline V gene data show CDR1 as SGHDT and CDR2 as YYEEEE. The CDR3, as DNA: TGTGCCAGCAGCTTTGGTCCAACCGGGGAGCTGTTTTTT. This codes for CASSFGPTGELFF.

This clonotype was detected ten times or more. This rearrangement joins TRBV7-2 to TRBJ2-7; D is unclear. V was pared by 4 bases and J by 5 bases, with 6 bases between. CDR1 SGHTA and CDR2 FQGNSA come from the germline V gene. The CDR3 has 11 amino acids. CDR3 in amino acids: CASSSYNEQYF. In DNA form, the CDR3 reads TGTGCCAGCAGCTCTTACAACGAGCAGTACTTC.

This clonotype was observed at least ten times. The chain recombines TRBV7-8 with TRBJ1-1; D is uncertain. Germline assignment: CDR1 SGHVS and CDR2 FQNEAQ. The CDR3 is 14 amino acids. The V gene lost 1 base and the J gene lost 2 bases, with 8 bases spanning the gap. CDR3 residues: CASSLEPANTEAFF. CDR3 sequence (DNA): TGTGCCAGCAGCTTAGAGCCAGCTAACACTGAAGCTTTCTTT.

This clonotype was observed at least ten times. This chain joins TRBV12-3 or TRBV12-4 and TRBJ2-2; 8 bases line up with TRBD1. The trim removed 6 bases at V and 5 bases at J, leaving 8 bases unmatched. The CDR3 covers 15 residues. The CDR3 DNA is TGTGCCAGCAGCTTGAGACAGGGGCGAACCGGGGAGCTGTTTTTT. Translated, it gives CASSLRQGRTGELFF.

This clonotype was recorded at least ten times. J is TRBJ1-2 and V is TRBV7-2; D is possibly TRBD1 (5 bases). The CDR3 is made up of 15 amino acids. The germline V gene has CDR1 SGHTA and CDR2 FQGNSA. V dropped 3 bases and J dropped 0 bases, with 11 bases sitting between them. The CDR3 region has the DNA TGTGCCAGCAGCTTTCTCGGGGGAGCTAACTATGGCTACACCTTC. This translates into CASSFLGGANYGYTF.

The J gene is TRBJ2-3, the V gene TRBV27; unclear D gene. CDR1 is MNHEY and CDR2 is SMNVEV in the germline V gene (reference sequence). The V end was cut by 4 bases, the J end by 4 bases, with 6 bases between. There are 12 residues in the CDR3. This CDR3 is CASSSHADTQYF. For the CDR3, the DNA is TGTGCCAGCAGTTCCCACGCAGATACGCAGTATTTT.

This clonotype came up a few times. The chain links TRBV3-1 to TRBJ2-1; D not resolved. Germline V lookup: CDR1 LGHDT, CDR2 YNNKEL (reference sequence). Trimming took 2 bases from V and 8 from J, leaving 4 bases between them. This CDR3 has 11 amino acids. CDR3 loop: CASSQLYEQFF. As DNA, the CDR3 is TGTGCCAGCAGCCAACTATATGAGCAGTTCTTC.

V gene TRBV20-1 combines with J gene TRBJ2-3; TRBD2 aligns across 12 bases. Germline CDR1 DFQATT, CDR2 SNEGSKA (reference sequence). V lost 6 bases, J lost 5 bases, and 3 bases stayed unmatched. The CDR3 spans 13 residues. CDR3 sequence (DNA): TGCAGTGCAGGGGGACTAGCGGGAGATACGCAGTATTTT. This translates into CSAGGLAGDTQYF.

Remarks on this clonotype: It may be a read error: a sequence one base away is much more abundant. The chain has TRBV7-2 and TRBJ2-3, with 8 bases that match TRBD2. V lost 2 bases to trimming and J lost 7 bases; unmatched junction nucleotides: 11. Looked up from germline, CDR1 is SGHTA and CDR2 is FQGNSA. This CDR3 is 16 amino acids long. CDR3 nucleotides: TGTGCCAGCAGCTTAAGGGTTAGGACTAGCTTACATACGCAGTATTTT. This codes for CASSLRVRTSLHTQYF. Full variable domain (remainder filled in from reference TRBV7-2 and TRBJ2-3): GAGVSQSPSNKVTEKGKDVELRCDPISGHTALYWYRQSLGQGLEFLIYFQGNSAPDKSGLPSDRFSAERTGGSVSTLTIQRTQQEDSAVYLCASSLRVRTSLHTQYFGPGTRLTVL.

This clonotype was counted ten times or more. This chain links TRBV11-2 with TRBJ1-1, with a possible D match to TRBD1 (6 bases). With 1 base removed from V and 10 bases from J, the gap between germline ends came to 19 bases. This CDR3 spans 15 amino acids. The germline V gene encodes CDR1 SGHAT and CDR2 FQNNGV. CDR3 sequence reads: CASSLGGGRGLAAFF. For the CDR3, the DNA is TGTGCCAGCAGCTTAGGAGGCGGTCGGGGGCTTGCAGCTTTCTTT.

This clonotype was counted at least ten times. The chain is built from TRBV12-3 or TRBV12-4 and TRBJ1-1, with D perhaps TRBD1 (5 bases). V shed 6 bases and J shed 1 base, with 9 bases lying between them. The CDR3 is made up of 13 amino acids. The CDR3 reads CASRTGTNTEAFF. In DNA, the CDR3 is TGTGCCAGCAGGACCGGGACGAACACTGAAGCTTTCTTT.

The CDR3 nucleotides are TGTGCCATCGGGGGTGGCAATAATTCACCCCTCCACTTT. It specifies CAIGGGNNSPLHF. The chain recombines TRBV10-3 with TRBJ1-6, with D perhaps matching TRBD1 (5 bases). Per the germline V gene, CDR1 is ENHRY and CDR2 is SYGVKD. The CDR3 totals 13 residues. The V and J ends lost 8 bases and 5 bases respectively, with 10 bases between them.

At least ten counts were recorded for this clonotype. CDR3: CASSPQGGYGYTF. The CDR3 region has the DNA TGTGCCAGCAGCCCTCAGGGAGGATATGGCTACACCTTC. The rearrangement joins TRBV7-9 to TRBJ1-2, with a weak D call TRBD1 (5 bases). The germline V gene encodes CDR1 SEHNR and CDR2 FQNEAQ (reference sequence). CDR3 length: 13 amino acids. Trimming took 5 bases from V and 5 from J, leaving 12 bases between them.

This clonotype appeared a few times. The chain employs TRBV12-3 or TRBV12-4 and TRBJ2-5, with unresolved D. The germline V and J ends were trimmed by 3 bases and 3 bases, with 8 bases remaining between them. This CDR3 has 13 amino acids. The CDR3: CASSLFEKETQYF. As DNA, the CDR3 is TGTGCCAGCAGTTTGTTTGAGAAAGAGACCCAGTACTTC.

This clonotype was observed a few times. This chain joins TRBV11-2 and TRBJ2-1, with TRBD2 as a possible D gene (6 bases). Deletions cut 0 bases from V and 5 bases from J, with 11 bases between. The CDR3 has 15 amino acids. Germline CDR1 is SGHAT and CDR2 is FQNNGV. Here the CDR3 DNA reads TGTGCCAGCAGCTTAGATCGCGGGGTTCACAATGAGCAGTTCTTC. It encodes CASSLDRGVHNEQFF.

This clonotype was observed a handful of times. CDR3 region: CASSISWTVTGELFF. CDR3 bases: TGTGCCAGTAGTATCAGTTGGACTGTTACCGGGGAGCTGTTTTTT. The chain joins TRBV19 to TRBJ2-2; the D gene is possibly TRBD2 (5 bases). The CDR3 contains 15 residues. The V end was cut by 3 bases, the J end by 5 bases, with 13 bases between. Germline assignment: CDR1 LNHDA and CDR2 SQIVND (reference sequence).

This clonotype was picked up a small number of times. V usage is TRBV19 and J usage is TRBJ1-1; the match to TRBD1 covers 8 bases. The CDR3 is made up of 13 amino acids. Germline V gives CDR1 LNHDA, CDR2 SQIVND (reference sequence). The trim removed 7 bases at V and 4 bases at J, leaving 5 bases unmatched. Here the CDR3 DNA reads TGTGCCAGTACCCGGACAGGGACCACTGAAGCTTTCTTT. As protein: CASTRTGTTEAFF.

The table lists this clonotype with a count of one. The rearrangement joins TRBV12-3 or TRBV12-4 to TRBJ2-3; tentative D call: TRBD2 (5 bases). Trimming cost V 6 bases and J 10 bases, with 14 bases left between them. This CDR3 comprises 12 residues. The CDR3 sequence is CASRPTRDSQYF. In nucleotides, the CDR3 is TGTGCCAGCAGACCGACCCGGGATTCGCAGTATTTT.

The CDR3 here is CASSPGTRAGYGYTF. CDR3 nucleotide sequence: TGTGCCAGCAGCCCCGGGACAAGGGCGGGGTATGGCTACACCTTC. This sequence joins TRBV12-3 or TRBV12-4 and TRBJ1-2; maybe TRBD1 (6 bases). V was trimmed by 6 bases and J by 5 bases, leaving 19 bases between them. This CDR3 has 15 amino acids.

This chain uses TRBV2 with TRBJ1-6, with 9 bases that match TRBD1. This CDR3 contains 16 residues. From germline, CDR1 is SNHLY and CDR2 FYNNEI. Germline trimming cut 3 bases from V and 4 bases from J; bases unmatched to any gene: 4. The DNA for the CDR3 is TGTGCCAGCAGTGACGGGACAGGGAGGTATAATTCACCCCTCCACTTT. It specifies CASSDGTGRYNSPLHF.

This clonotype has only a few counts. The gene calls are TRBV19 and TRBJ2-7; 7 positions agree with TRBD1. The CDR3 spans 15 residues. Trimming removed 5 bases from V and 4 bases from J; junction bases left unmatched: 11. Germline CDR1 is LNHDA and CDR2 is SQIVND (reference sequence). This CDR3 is CASSLRGRGKYEQYF. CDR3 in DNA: TGTGCCAGTAGTCTCCGCGGCAGGGGGAAATACGAGCAGTACTTC. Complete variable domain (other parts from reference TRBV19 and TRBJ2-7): DGGITQSPKYLFRKEGQNVTLSCEQNLNHDAMYWYRQDPGQGLRLIYYSQIVNDFQKGDIAEGYSVSREKKESFPLTVTSAQKNPTAFYLCASSLRGRGKYEQYFGPGTRLTVT.

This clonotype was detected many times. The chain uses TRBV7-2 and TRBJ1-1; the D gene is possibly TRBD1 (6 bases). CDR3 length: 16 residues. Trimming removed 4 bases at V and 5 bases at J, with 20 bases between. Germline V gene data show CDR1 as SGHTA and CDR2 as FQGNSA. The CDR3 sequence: CASSSRTGGSRTEAFF. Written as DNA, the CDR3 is TGTGCCAGCAGCTCCCGGACGGGGGGCTCGAGAACTGAAGCTTTCTTT.

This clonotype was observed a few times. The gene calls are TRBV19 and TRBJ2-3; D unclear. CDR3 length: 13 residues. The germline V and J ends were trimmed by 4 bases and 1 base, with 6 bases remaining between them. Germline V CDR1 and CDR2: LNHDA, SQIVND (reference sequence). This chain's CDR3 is CASSTIGTDTQYF. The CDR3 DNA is TGTGCCAGTAGTACAATCGGCACAGATACGCAGTATTTT.